This is a list of T cell receptor beta chains from one sample in a study of metastatic and nonmetastatic thyroid tumors. TCRdb reanalyzed the PCR reads with MiXCR. The profile covers about 92,000 clones, with about 15% appearing a single time and 3.6% taken by the ten largest. Sequencing input: blood. These receptor sequences come from a female donor with papillary thyroid cancer or a benign thyroid nodule (not recorded which). Some clones in this sample may be carry-over from other donors' samples. The CDR3 runs from the conserved cysteine through the conserved F or W. The D gene is left open where the match is weak. A row's size may be missing; if present it is once, few, many or a size class.

TRBV5-1	TRBD1	TRBJ2-1	many	CASSRLTGDGSEQFF	TGCGCCAGCAGCCGATTGACAGGGGATGGGAGTGAGCAGTTCTTC
TRBV28	TRBD1	TRBJ2-7	.	CASSLPADRGEQYF	TGTGCCAGCAGTCTCCCAGCAGACAGGGGAGAGCAGTACTTC
TRBV6-1	.	TRBJ2-5	many	CASSLSGRETQYF	TGTGCCAGCAGTCTCTCCGGTAGGGAGACCCAGTACTTC
TRBV13	TRBD1	TRBJ1-1	few	CASSYRQGAGNTEAFF	TGTGCCAGCAGCTACCGACAGGGGGCTGGGAACACCGAAGCTTTCTTT
TRBV4-2	TRBD2	TRBJ2-7	many	CASSQERSRGGSYEQYF	TGTGCCAGCAGCCAAGAGAGGTCGCGGGGGGGCTCCTACGAGCAGTACTTC
TRBV5-1	.	TRBJ1-1	once	CASSREDLDEAFF	TGCGCCAGCAGCCGCGAGGATTTAGACGAAGCTTTCTTT
TRBV6-1	TRBD1	TRBJ1-6	many	CASRPDPGGFKNSPLHF	TGTGCCAGCAGACCCGACCCAGGGGGTTTCAAAAATTCACCCCTCCACTTT
TRBV24-1	.	TRBJ2-5	many	CATSDSQQGETQYF	TGTGCCACCAGTGATTCGCAACAGGGAGAGACCCAGTACTTC
TRBV11-2	.	TRBJ2-7	many	CASSSPYSYEQYF	TGTGCCAGCAGCTCTCCTTACTCCTACGAGCAGTACTTC
TRBV2	.	TRBJ2-5	.	CASSILDPGHGWETQHF	TGTGCCAGCAGCATCCTCGACCCGGGACATGGATGGGAGACCCAGCACTTC
TRBV6-6	.	TRBJ1-2	many	CASSYSRGGAANYGYTF	TGTGCCAGCAGTTACTCGAGAGGTGGCGCTGCGAACTATGGCTACACCTTC
TRBV7-9	TRBD2	TRBJ2-3	many	CASSFMAGEDTQYF	TGTGCCAGCAGCTTCATGGCGGGGGAGGATACGCAGTATTTT
TRBV6-1	.	TRBJ2-1	many	CASSGGINEQFF	TGTGCCAGCAGCGGGGGAATCAATGAGCAGTTCTTC
TRBV5-5	.	TRBJ2-7	many	CASSLFVAESSYEQYF	TGTGCCAGCAGCTTGTTCGTAGCGGAGAGCTCCTACGAGCAGTACTTC
TRBV7-2	.	TRBJ2-1	many	CASSPVTGGSYNEQFF	TGTGCCAGCAGCCCGGTTACCGGGGGCTCCTACAATGAGCAGTTCTTC
TRBV11-1	.	TRBJ2-7	.	CASSADIRDEQYF	TGTGCCAGCAGCGCAGACATTAGAGACGAGCAGTACTTC
TRBV4-2	TRBD2	TRBJ2-1	many	CASSQEAGGGLMNEQFF	TGTGCCAGCAGCCAAGAAGCGGGCGGGGGTCTCATGAATGAGCAGTTCTTC
TRBV7-8	.	TRBJ1-1	many	CASSQIDGENTEAFF	TGTGCCAGCAGCCAGATCGACGGGGAGAACACTGAAGCTTTCTTT
TRBV7-9	.	TRBJ2-1	many	CASSPPMGSYNEQFF	TGTGCCAGCAGCCCCCCGATGGGCTCCTACAATGAGCAGTTCTTC
TRBV5-6	TRBD1	TRBJ1-2	many	CASSFWQGGYGYTF	TGTGCCAGCAGCTTTTGGCAGGGGGGATATGGCTACACCTTC
TRBV6-1	.	TRBJ1-1	many	CASSEGGEAFF	TGTGCCAGCAGTGAAGGCGGCGAAGCTTTCTTT
TRBV6-1	.	TRBJ1-5	many	CASSERGSNQPQHF	TGTGCCAGCAGTGAAAGGGGGAGCAATCAGCCCCAGCATTTT
TRBV10-3	.	TRBJ2-7	few	CAISDRHYEQYF	TGTGCCATCAGTGACAGGCACTACGAGCAGTACTTC
TRBV5-1	.	TRBJ2-1	many	CAIALGPTNEQFF	TGCGCCATTGCCCTGGGACCCACCAATGAGCAGTTCTTC